This T cell receptor beta chain was sequenced during a study of cytomegalovirus exposure and HLA in healthy donors. Clones were read by immunoSEQ multiplex PCR, and TCRdb kept only the in-frame ones, dropping some. The table has about 160,000 clones, roughly nine tenths seen once. CDR3 size: 12 residues. The V gene's germline CDR1 is LGHNA and CDR2 YNFKEQ. Trimming stripped 3 bases from V and 2 bases from J, with 5 bases between. The sample consisted of PBMCs. The J gene is TRBJ2-7, the V gene TRBV4-2, with no clear D. This receptor was identified in a woman aged 25 to 39 in good health and CMV-seronegative. The CDR3 protein is CASSQRPYEQYF. The CDR3 DNA sequence: TGTGCCAGCAGCCAGCGACCCTACGAGCAGTACTTC.